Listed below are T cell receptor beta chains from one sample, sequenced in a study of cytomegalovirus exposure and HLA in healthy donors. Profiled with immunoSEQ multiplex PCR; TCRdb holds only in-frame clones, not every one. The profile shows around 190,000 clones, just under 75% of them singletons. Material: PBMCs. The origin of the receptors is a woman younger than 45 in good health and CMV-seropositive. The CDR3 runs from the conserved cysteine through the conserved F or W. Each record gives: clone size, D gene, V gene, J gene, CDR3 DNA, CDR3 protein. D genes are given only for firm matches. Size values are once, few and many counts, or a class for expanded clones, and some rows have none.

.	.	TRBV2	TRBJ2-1	TGTGCCAGCAGTCGGACAGAACGGGGTGAGCAGTTCTTC	CASSRTERGEQFF
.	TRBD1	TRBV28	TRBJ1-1	TGTGCCAGCAGCCACCGGGACAGGGGCATTGGTAAGGCTTTCTTT	CASSHRDRGIGKAFF
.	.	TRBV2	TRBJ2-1	TGTGCCACCAGACGGGACTACAATGAGCAGTTCTTC	CATRRDYNEQFF
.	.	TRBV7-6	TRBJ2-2	TGTGCCAGCAGCTTAAGGACGTCTCGGCGGGGTGACGGGGAGCTGTTTTTT	CASSLRTSRRGDGELFF
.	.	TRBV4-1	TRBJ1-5	TGCGCCAGCAGCCAAGATGGGGGCAGGGCTCAGCCCCAGCATTTT	CASSQDGGRAQPQHF
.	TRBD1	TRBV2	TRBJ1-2	TGTGCCAGCAGCAACCGGGACAGGGTGGCCTATGGCTACACCTTC	CASSNRDRVAYGYTF
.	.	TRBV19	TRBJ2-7	TGTGCCAGTAGTATAGTCGGAGCGGCCTACGAGCAGTACTTC	CASSIVGAAYEQYF
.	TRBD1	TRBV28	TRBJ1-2	TGTGCCAGCAGGCATACAGGGGACGGCTATGGCTACACCTTC	CASRHTGDGYGYTF
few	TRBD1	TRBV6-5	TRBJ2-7	TGTGCCAGCGCGCCGGGACAGCCCTACGAGCAGTACTTC	CASAPGQPYEQYF
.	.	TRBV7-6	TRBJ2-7	TGTGCCAGCAGCTTAGGGGGCCCCTACGAGCAGTACTTC	CASSLGGPYEQYF
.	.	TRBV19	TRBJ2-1	TGTGCCAGTAGCCCAGCGGTAGCCGGAAAAAATGAGCAGTTCTTC	CASSPAVAGKNEQFF
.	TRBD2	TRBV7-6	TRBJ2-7	TGTGCCAGCAGCTTATCGTTTCGCGGGAGGTCCTACGAGCAGTACTTC	CASSLSFRGRSYEQYF
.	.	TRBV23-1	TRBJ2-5	TGCGCCAGCAGTCAATCGAAGGCCAGGATGTCAACGACCCAGTACTTC	CASSQSKARMSTTQYF
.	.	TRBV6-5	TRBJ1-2	TGTGCCGGGCAAGTCTCTAACTATGGCTACACCTTC	CAGQVSNYGYTF
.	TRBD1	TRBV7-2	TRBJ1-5	TGTGCCAGCGGGGTTCTCGGGACAGGGGGCCGACCCCAGCATTTT	CASGVLGTGGRPQHF
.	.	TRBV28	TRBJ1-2	TGTGCCAGCTCCAGGGGAGGGGACGGCTATGGCTACACCTTC	CASSRGGDGYGYTF
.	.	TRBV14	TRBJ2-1	TGTGCCAGCAGCCCTACCGGGACTTTTAGCTCCTACAATGAGCAGTTCTTC	CASSPTGTFSSYNEQFF
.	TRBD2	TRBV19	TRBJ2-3	TGTGCCAGTAGGCCCTTTAGCGGGAGGGCCGGGGCAGATACGCAGTATTTT	CASRPFSGRAGADTQYF
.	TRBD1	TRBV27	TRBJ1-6	TGTGCCAGCAGCCCTGGACAGGGGTTACCCCTCCACTTT	CASSPGQGLPLHF
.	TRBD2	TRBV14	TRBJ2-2	TGTGCCAGCGTCCCTAGCGGGAGGTTCACCGGGGAGCTGTTTTTT	CASVPSGRFTGELFF
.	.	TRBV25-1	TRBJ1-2	TGTGCCAGCAGTACAACCGGGACACTTGGCTACACCTTC	CASSTTGTLGYTF
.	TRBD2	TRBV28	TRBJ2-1	TGTGCCAGCGCCAAAAGCGGGACCTACAATGAGCAGTTCTTC	CASAKSGTYNEQFF
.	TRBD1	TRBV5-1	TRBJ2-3	TGCGCCAGCAGCTTGGGACAGGGGGCCGGAGATACGCAGTATTTT	CASSLGQGAGDTQYF
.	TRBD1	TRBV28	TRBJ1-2	TGTGCCAGCGGACCGGGACAGGAAAGCGATGGCTACACCTTC	CASGPGQESDGYTF
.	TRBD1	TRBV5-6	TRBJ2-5	TGTGCCAGCAGCTCAGGGGCAGGGGGTTGGCAAGAGACCCAGTACTTC	CASSSGAGGWQETQYF
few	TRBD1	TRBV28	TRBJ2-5	TGTGCCAGCCACAGGGGAATGGAGGAGACCCAGTACTTC	CASHRGMEETQYF
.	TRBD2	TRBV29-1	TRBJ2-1	TGCAGCGTTGGATCGGCGGGGGGCTCCTACAATGAGCAGTTCTTC	CSVGSAGGSYNEQFF
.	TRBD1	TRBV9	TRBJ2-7	TGTGCCAGCGGCCCTAGACAGGGGAGATGGGAGCAGTACTTC	CASGPRQGRWEQYF
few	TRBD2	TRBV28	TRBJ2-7	TGTGCCAGCAGCCCGGGACTAGCCCCCTACGAGCAGTACTTC	CASSPGLAPYEQYF
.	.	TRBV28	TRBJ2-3	TGTGCCAGCAGTTCTAACACAGATACGCAGTATTTT	CASSSNTDTQYF
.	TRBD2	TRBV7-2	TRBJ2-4	TGTGCCAGCAGCAGCCGCGGGAGTAGGTCCAAAAACATTCAGTACTTC	CASSSRGSRSKNIQYF
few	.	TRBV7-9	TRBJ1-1	TGTGCCAGCAGCCCCGGAGCGATCACTGAAGCTTTCTTT	CASSPGAITEAFF
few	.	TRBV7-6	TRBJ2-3	TGTGCCAGCAGCTTAGCCCCGGAGAGCACAGATACGCAGTATTTT	CASSLAPESTDTQYF
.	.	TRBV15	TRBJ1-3	TGTGCCACCAGCAGAGGAACAGAGGGAAACACCATATATTTT	CATSRGTEGNTIYF
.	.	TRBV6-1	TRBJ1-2	TGTGCCAGCAGTGAAGCGATCAAACAGGCGAACTATGGCTACACCTTC	CASSEAIKQANYGYTF
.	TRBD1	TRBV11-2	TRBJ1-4	TGTGCCAGCAGCTTAGAGGGACAGGGTAATGAAAAACTGTTTTTT	CASSLEGQGNEKLFF
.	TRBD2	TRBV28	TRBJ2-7	TGTGCCAGCAGCCCGGGAGGTTCCTCCTACGAGCAGTACTTC	CASSPGGSSYEQYF
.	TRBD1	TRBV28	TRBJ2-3	TGTGCCAGCAGTTTGACAGGGGGCACAGATACGCAGTATTTT	CASSLTGGTDTQYF
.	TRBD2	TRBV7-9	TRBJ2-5	TGTGCCAGCAGCCTAATGGGGACTAGCGGGCTCCAAGAGACCCAGTACTTC	CASSLMGTSGLQETQYF
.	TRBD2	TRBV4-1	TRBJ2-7	TGCGCCAGCAGTGCCACGGGAGGCTACGAGCAGTACTTC	CASSATGGYEQYF
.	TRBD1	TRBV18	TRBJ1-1	TGTGCCAGCTCACCACCACAGGGGCGACGGAACACTGAAGCTTTCTTT	CASSPPQGRRNTEAFF